Following are 11 T cell receptor beta chains from one sample sequenced in a study of identifying expanded T cells in peripheral blood. The assay was immunoSEQ multiplex PCR, and TCRdb's table has in-frame clones only and misses some. The sample has approximately 120,000 clones, 88% seen once. The material sequenced was blood. The source is a person between 18 and 69 years old in good health.

The genes are TRBV6-6 and TRBJ1-4; TRBD1 might be the D (6 bases). CDR1 is MNHNY and CDR2 is SVGAGI in the germline V gene (reference sequence). The CDR3 totals 14 residues. V lost 6 bases and J lost 7, with 15 bases in between. CDR3 region: CASSLTGMREKLFF. CDR3 in DNA: TGTGCCAGCAGCCTTACAGGGATGCGTGAAAAACTGTTTTTT.

The chain combines TRBV5-5 with TRBJ1-3, with D maybe TRBD1 (5 bases). CDR1 is SGHKS and CDR2 is YYEKEE in the germline V gene (reference sequence). The CDR3 length is 15 residues. Between the trimmed V and J ends, which lost 0 bases and 2 bases, there was a span of 9 bases. CDR3 DNA sequence: TGTGCCAGCAGCTTGGGATTGGGGGCTGGAAACACCATATATTTT. Its protein product is CASSLGLGAGNTIYF.

The CDR3 here is CASSQVPGGYSHEQFF. The CDR3 nucleotides read TGCGCCAGCAGCCAAGTCCCAGGGGGCTACTCTCACGAGCAGTTCTTC. V is TRBV4-1 and J is TRBJ2-1; 8 nucleotides line up with TRBD1. V lost 1 base and J lost 10; bases outside the gene matches: 12. The CDR3 has 16 residues. Germline values: CDR1 MGHRA, CDR2 YSYEKL.

The chain combines TRBV5-4 with TRBJ1-2; D may be TRBD1 (6 bases). Germline lookup yields CDR1 SGHNT and CDR2 YYREEE (reference sequence). The CDR3 has 13 amino acids. V was trimmed by 1 base and J by 7 bases, leaving 11 bases between them. The CDR3 region is CASSLQGTGGYTF. Written as DNA, the CDR3 is TGTGCCAGCAGCTTGCAGGGGACGGGTGGCTACACCTTC.

The gene calls are TRBV6-5 and TRBJ1-3, with TRBD1 matching over 8 bases. Germline assignment: CDR1 MNHEY and CDR2 SVGAGI. Trimming took 4 bases from V and 2 from J; bases not matched to a gene: 4. This CDR3 has 15 amino acids. CDR3 residues: CASSLQGVTGNTIYF. Written as DNA, the CDR3 is TGTGCCAGCAGTTTACAGGGGGTAACTGGAAACACCATATATTTT.

The chain uses TRBV18 and TRBJ1-1; D unresolved. V lost 6 bases and J lost 2, with 13 bases in between. The germline V gene encodes CDR1 KGHSH and CDR2 LQKENI. The CDR3 covers 14 residues. DNA for the CDR3: TGTGCCAGCTCTTTCCGGGCCGACAACACTGAAGCTTTCTTT. It yields the protein CASSFRADNTEAFF.

This clone was observed a single time. The genes are TRBV11-2 and TRBJ2-3; 11 positions agree with TRBD2. Germline CDR1 SGHAT, CDR2 FQNNGV. The CDR3 sequence is 16 residues long. V was clipped by 4 bases and J by 2 bases; unmatched bases: 5. The CDR3 region is CASSSDSGRATDTQYF. In DNA form, the CDR3 reads TGTGCCAGCAGCTCTGATAGCGGGAGGGCCACAGATACGCAGTATTTT.

As DNA, the CDR3 is TGTGCCAGCAGCTTAACCCCACAGGGTGGGGATACGCAGTATTTT. Residues: CASSLTPQGGDTQYF. V usage is TRBV11-2 and J usage is TRBJ2-3; perhaps TRBD1 as D (6 bases). Germline CDR1 is SGHAT and CDR2 is FQNNGV. Trimming stripped 2 bases from V and 6 bases from J, with 15 bases between. The CDR3 contains 15 residues.

This chain uses TRBV9 with TRBJ1-3; 9 nucleotides agree with TRBD1. The V segment lost 0 bases and the J segment 3 bases; nucleotides outside the gene matches: 1. CDR1 and CDR2 from the germline V gene are SGDLS and YYNGEE. The CDR3 is 15 residues long. The CDR3: CASSVDRGLGNTIYF. In DNA, the CDR3 is TGTGCCAGCAGCGTAGACAGGGGGCTTGGAAACACCATATATTTT.

The chain joins TRBV11-2 to TRBJ1-2; D remains unclear. Between the trimmed V and J ends, which lost 3 bases and 6 bases, there was a span of 20 bases. The germline V gene encodes CDR1 SGHAT and CDR2 FQNNGV. The CDR3 loop spans 16 amino acids. Here the CDR3 DNA reads TGTGCCAGCAGCTTTTCTGCCGGGCCGCAACTGGATGGCTACACCTTC. Protein product: CASSFSAGPQLDGYTF.

The V call is TRBV5-1, the J call TRBJ1-4; D is ambiguous. The CDR3 extends over 14 amino acids. Per the germline V gene, CDR1 is SGHRS and CDR2 is YFSETQ. V was pared by 4 bases and J by 7 bases, with 14 bases between. CDR3 in amino acids: CASSLTEEGEKLFF. CDR3 bases: TGCGCCAGCAGCCTGACGGAGGAGGGTGAAAAACTGTTTTTT.